The present TCR beta chain was sequenced within a study of response to subunit inactivated influenza vaccine. TCRdb analysed the RT-PCR reads with MiXCR anew, one entry per CDR3 protein. Altogether 300,000 to 350,000 distinct CDR3 sequences are present, just over 20% being singletons, with the ten largest covering 9.5% to 13%. Germline values: CDR1 MNHEY, CDR2 SVGAGI. The V gene lost 2 bases and the J gene lost 2 bases, with 6 bases spanning the gap. This CDR3 region has 13 residues. This clonotype was seen more than once but under ten times. Here the sequenced sample was PBMCs from blood, taken around 22 months after vaccination. The chain links TRBV6-5 to TRBJ1-2; D not resolved. The receptor was derived from a man aged 50-75 years who received an inactivated influenza vaccine. For the CDR3, the DNA is TGTGCCAGCAGTTACACTCTAAACTATGGCTACACCTTC. As protein: CASSYTLNYGYTF.